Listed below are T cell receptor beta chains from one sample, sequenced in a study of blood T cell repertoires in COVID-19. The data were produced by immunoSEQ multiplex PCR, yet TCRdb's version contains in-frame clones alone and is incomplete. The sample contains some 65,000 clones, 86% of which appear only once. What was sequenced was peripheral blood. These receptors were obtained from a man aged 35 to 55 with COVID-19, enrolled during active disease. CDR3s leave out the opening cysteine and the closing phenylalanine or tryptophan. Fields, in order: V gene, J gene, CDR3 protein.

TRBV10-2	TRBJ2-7	ASSDTVHEQY
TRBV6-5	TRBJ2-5	ASSWQRGEETQY
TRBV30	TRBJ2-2	AWSVSSGVNTGELF
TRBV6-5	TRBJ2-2	ASSSGQGTGELF
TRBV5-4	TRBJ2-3	ASSLVSDGTDTQY
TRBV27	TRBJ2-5	ASSLLGREETQY
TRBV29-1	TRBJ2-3	SVLWTGTDTQY
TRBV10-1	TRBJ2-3	ASSLSSGGHTDTQY
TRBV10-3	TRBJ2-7	AISSFRGANEQY
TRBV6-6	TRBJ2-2	ASSYDRGNTGELF
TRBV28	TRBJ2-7	ASSPSGLSYEQY
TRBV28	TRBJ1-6	ASSWHSPLH
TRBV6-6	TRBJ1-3	ASRQGGNTIY
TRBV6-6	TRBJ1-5	ASSTDLQPQH
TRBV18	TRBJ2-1	ASSPSGTYNEQF
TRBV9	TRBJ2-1	ASSVAGTYNEQF
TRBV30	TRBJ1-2	AWDYREEGYT
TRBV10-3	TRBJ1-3	AISRSVSGNTIY
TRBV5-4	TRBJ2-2	ASSTSPGTGFPGELF
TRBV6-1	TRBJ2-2	ASSEARGGGRGTGELF
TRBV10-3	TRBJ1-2	AISEFGTGPYGYT
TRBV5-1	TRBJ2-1	ASRLNGGGYNEQF
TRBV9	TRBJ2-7	ASSTQRGSLYEQY
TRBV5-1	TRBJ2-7	ASSPSPDPFEQY
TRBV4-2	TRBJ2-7	ASSQGRDLGYEQY
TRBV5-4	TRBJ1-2	ASSTFTGGANYGYT
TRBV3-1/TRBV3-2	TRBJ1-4	ASSPGQGLKLF
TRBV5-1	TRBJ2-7	ASSFDSFYEQY
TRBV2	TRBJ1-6	ASSQGTTTNSPLH
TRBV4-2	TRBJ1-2	ASSRFGQGASYGYT
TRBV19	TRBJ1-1	ASSKTGRDTEAF
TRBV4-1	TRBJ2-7	ASSQRLAGGLSYEQY
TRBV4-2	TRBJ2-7	ASSQDSAPGYEQY
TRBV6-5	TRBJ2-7	ASRAAAVYEQY
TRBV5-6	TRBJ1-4	ASSLSGATTNEKLF
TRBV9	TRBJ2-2	ASSVAEQRAGGTGELF
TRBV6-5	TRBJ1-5	ASSPGTGGSQPQH
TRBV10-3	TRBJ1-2	AAGGLNYGYT
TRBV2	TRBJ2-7	ASRNPSGGPYEQY
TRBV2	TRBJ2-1	ASRASGVVYEQF
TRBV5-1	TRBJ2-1	ASSLGQTYNEQF
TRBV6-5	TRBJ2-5	ASSTSGGFMETQY
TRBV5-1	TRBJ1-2	ASSLAGTGGYT
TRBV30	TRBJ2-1	AWSPLHPEVQF
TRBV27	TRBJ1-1	ASIPRVNMNTEAF